The TCR beta chain under discussion was sequenced for a study of T cell responses to AZD1222 COVID-19 vaccine. About the study: Analyses pooled second doses at about 4 or about 12 weeks. General study results and limits: CD4 TCRs associated with vaccination spanned spike, dominating at 160-218 and 743-854. Spike-specific TCR breadth and depth went up after people got two AZD1222 doses. Seropositive at baseline were only a handful of AZD1222 recipients.

Generated by immunoSEQ multiplex PCR, the TCRdb table keeps only in-frame clones and is missing some. Among 130,000 or so clones listed, 85% to 95% were seen once. Notes on this clone: Its specificity is not known.

Germline CDR1 and CDR2: DFQATT and SNEGSKA (reference sequence). Trimming cost V 3 bases and J 1 base, with 9 bases left between them. This CDR3 has 13 amino acids. The chain employs TRBV20-1 and TRBJ1-2; no definite D call. The sample in question was peripheral blood, obtained on day 0 of AZD1222 vaccination. The TCR comes from an adult in good health. The CDR3 coding sequence is TGCAGTGCTAGTCGAGGAATTAACTATGGCTACACCTTC. It specifies CSASRGINYGYTF.